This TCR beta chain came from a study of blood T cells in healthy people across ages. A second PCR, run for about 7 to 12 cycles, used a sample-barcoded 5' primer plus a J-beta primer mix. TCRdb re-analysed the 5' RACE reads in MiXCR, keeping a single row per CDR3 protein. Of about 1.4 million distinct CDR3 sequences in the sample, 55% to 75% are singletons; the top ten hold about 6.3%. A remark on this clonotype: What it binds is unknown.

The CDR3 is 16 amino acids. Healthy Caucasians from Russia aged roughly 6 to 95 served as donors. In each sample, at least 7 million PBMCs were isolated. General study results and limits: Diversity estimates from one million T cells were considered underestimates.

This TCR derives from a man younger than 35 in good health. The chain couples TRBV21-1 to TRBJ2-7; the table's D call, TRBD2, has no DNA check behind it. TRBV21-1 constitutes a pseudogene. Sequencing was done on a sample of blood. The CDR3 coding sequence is TGTGCCAGCAGCAAAGTAGCGGGACTAGCCCTCTACGAGCAGTACTTC. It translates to CASSKVAGLALYEQYF.